The 2 T cell receptor beta chains reported below all come from one sample, sequenced in a study of glioma-infiltrating T cells (dated by TCRdb to 2016 to 2018). Sequencer: Illumina MiSeq. TCR alpha and beta CDR3 regions were amplified with the iRepertoire nested amplicon-rescue multiplex PCR (arm-PCR) platform from RNA. TCRdb itself trimmed the public reads at Q25 with fastp, ran MiXCR and retained productive beta chains. Each CDR3 protein gets just one entry, which takes the most common genes and DNA from the rows behind it. In this sample the table shows under 130,000 distinct CDR3 sequences, 25% to 35% of which occur a single time. The ten largest clones capture about 40% of the sample. Sample: glioma tissue, nonneoplastic brain tissue, or PBMCs (not recorded which). All receptors come from a human donor with low-grade glioma or glioblastoma, undergoing nonglioma brain surgery, or in good health (not recorded which).

Notes on this clonotype: A much larger clone differs from this one at a single base, so this may be a read error. For the CDR3, the DNA is TGTGACAGCAGCCCCCCAGGGAATGTTAACTATGGCTACACCTTC. The encoded protein is CDSSPPGNVNYGYTF. The chain has TRBV14 and TRBJ1-2, with D maybe TRBD1 (5 bases). The CDR3 totals 15 residues. Germline CDR1 reads SGHDN; CDR2 reads FVKESK.

This clonotype was picked up a small number of times. This rearrangement joins TRBV4-1 to TRBJ2-2, with TRBD2 matching over 8 bases. V lost 5 bases and J lost 2; bases outside the gene matches: 7. The CDR3 runs to 16 residues. Germline CDR1 is MGHRA and CDR2 is YSYEKL. The CDR3 loop is CASSGRGAINTGELFF. CDR3 nucleotides: TGCGCCAGCAGCGGGCGGGGGGCCATCAACACCGGGGAGCTGTTTTTT.